The TCR beta chain under discussion was sequenced for a study of OX40 agonist ivuxolimab in advanced cancers. The assay was immunoSEQ multiplex PCR, and TCRdb's table has in-frame clones only and misses some. The sample lists over 65,000 clones; about 88% were seen once. This clone has more than one count but fewer than ten. Germline V lookup: CDR1 LGHNA, CDR2 YNFKEQ. The CDR3 is 13 residues long. Trimming took 10 bases from V and 8 from J; bases not matched to a gene: 12. V and J are TRBV4-2 and TRBJ1-1; 8 bases fit TRBD1. This receptor was identified in an adult with an advanced solid tumor such as melanoma, head and neck, liver or kidney cancer. The source material was CD4+ or CD8+ T cells sorted from blood, sampled in a trial of the OX40 agonist ivuxolimab. CDR3 residues: CAIGPKDRGEAFF. The CDR3 nucleotides read TGTGCCATCGGACCTAAAGACAGGGGAGAAGCTTTCTTT.